A selection of T cell receptor beta chains follows, all from one sample in a study of shared clonotypes between healthy human individuals. TCRdb keeps only in-frame clones here, not all; method: immunoSEQ multiplex PCR. In the table there are 2 million to 2.5 million clones, 90% to 95% of which are singletons. Material: naive CD4+ T cells from PBMCs. Source of these receptors: a man aged 18-30 years in good health. Some clones in this sample may be carry-over from other donors' samples. Both conserved end residues are trimmed from each CDR3. D genes are given only for firm matches.

j_call d_call v_call cdr3_aa
TRBJ2-7 - TRBV7-2 ASSLGRDGKYEQY
TRBJ1-1 - TRBV19 ASKELNTEAF
TRBJ2-2 TRBD2 TRBV5-1 ASSPPIAGGTGELF
TRBJ2-3 - TRBV7-3 ASSLTGYLTDTQY
TRBJ2-5 TRBD1 TRBV28 ASSYGDRSETQY
TRBJ1-4 - TRBV4-3 ASSQETGLRNEKLF
TRBJ2-7 - TRBV19 ASSSPESSYEQY
TRBJ1-6 TRBD1 TRBV7-3 ASSLSAGTAGYNSPLH
TRBJ1-4 - TRBV23-1 ASSQDKRGGSTNEKLF
TRBJ2-2 - TRBV11-2 ASSLYTGELF
TRBJ2-1 - TRBV14 ASSQDWTYNEQF
TRBJ2-5 - TRBV7-9 ASSLGQLVETQY
TRBJ1-4 - TRBV5-1 ASSLALDTRATNEKLF
TRBJ1-2 - TRBV13 ASSLGGQNYGYT
TRBJ1-4 TRBD1 TRBV5-1 ASSFGTGPTVNEKLF
TRBJ2-1 - TRBV4-1 ASSHLLASNEQF
TRBJ1-5 TRBD1 TRBV7-6 ASSLLRGTGVNQQPQH
TRBJ1-5 - TRBV28 ASSPQGIRQPQH
TRBJ2-5 TRBD2 TRBV9 ASSVVTGGYQETQY
TRBJ2-5 - TRBV19 ASKGGNVGETQY
TRBJ1-4 - TRBV7-8 ASSLDMLERLF
TRBJ1-1 - TRBV6-1 ASRKGEVDTEAF
TRBJ1-1 - TRBV2 ASSEGAGTEAF
TRBJ1-1 - TRBV7-9 ASSPQGGVTEAF
TRBJ2-5 - TRBV5-1 ASMGTAEGETQY
TRBJ2-2 - TRBV5-4 ASSLDRVNTGELF
TRBJ2-1 - TRBV2 ASSGRRDAEQF
TRBJ2-1 TRBD2 TRBV6-1 ASSVRLAGEGEQF
TRBJ2-3 - TRBV7-2 ASSSRTGGDTQY
TRBJ1-2 - TRBV28 ASSLETGIGYT
TRBJ1-1 - TRBV7-9 ASSPPAGNTEAF
TRBJ1-2 - TRBV7-3 ASSLTRERVYGYT
TRBJ2-5 - TRBV5-1 ASSLQGAGWETQY